The 15 T cell receptor beta chains in this list originate from one sample, sequenced in a study of T cells in Graves' hyperthyroidism and ophthalmopathy. TCR beta CDR3 regions were amplified from RNA. The primer set for the first-round RT-PCR of the TCR CDR3 was HTBI. TCRdb reprocessed the multiplex PCR reads via MiXCR and lists one record per CDR3 protein. Here the sample spans a few hundred thousand distinct CDR3 sequences, about 18% being singletons. The sequencing input was blood. These receptors all come from a woman aged 18 to 35 with Graves' hyperthyroidism.

The chain couples TRBV7-2 to TRBJ2-7, with D perhaps given as TRBD1 or TRBD2 (5 bases each). Per the germline V gene, CDR1 is SGHTA and CDR2 is FQGNSA. The CDR3 has 12 amino acids. The V gene lost 5 bases and the J gene lost 5 bases, with 10 bases spanning the gap. CDR3 sequence reads: CASSRDVHEQYF. In DNA, the CDR3 is TGTGCCAGCAGCCGGGACGTCCACGAGCAGTACTTC.

CDR3 sequence reads: CATSRAPGNTEAFF. The CDR3 bases are TGTGCCACCAGCAGAGCACCAGGGAACACTGAAGCTTTCTTT. The V gene is TRBV15, the J gene TRBJ1-1, with D unresolved. The CDR3 contains 14 residues. CDR1 LNHNV and CDR2 YYDKDF come from the germline V gene (reference sequence). The germline V and J ends were trimmed by 1 base and 1 base, with 7 bases remaining between them. The entire variable domain, with the rest obtained from reference TRBV15 and TRBJ1-1, is as follows: DAMVIQNPRYQVTQFGKPVTLSCSQTLNHNVMYWYQQKSSQAPKLLFHYYDKDFNNEADTPDNFQSRRPNTSFCFLDIRSPGLGDTAMYLCATSRAPGNTEAFFGQGTRLTVV.

This clonotype was seen many times. This chain joins TRBV6-5 and TRBJ2-7; D could derive from TRBD1 or TRBD2 (7 bases each). V was clipped by 6 bases and J by 5 bases, with 14 bases between them. Looked up from germline, CDR1 is MNHEY and CDR2 is SVGAGI. The CDR3 contains 13 residues. CDR3 bases: TGTGCCAGCAGGAGACAGGGAGGGAACGAGCAGTACTTC. Its translation: CASRRQGGNEQYF.

The chain joins TRBV7-2 to TRBJ1-1; the D gene is possibly TRBD1 (6 bases). Germline V gene data show CDR1 as SGHTA and CDR2 as FQGNSA. With 5 bases removed from V and 2 bases from J, the gap between germline ends came to 15 bases. The CDR3 covers 15 residues. The CDR3 sequence is CASSAPGQINTEAFF. In DNA, the CDR3 is TGTGCCAGCAGCGCCCCCGGACAGATCAACACTGAAGCTTTCTTT.

This clonotype was seen only a few times. The chain is built from TRBV12-3 or TRBV12-4 and TRBJ1-2; unclear D gene. This CDR3 is built from 13 residues. Trimming pared 7 bases from V and 8 bases from J, leaving 17 bases between. Here the CDR3 reads CASTQQQPGGYTF. CDR3 bases: TGTGCCAGCACCCAACAACAGCCAGGCGGCTACACCTTC.

This clonotype was seen many times. The chain employs TRBV15 and TRBJ2-4; TRBD2 aligns across 8 bases. This CDR3 spans 14 amino acids. V shed 3 bases, J shed 7 bases, and the junction held 5 bases outside the gene matches. Germline CDR1 reads LNHNV; CDR2 reads YYDKDF (reference sequence). DNA of the CDR3: TGTGCCACCAGCAGGGAGCGGGGGCTTAACATTCAGTACTTC. Translated: CATSRERGLNIQYF.

This clonotype was seen a handful of times. V usage is TRBV19 and J usage is TRBJ2-7, with 11 bases that match TRBD1. From germline, CDR1 is LNHDA and CDR2 SQIVND (reference sequence). V was pared by 6 bases and J by 5 bases, with 9 bases of the junction left unmatched. The CDR3 consists of 15 residues. Here the CDR3 reads CASSDRDRGSDEQYF. The CDR3 nucleotides read TGTGCCAGTAGCGACAGGGACAGGGGGTCCGACGAGCAGTACTTC.

The table lists this clonotype with many counts. The chain carries TRBV10-1 and TRBJ1-2, with no clear D. The germline V gene encodes CDR1 WNHNN and CDR2 SYGVQD (reference sequence). Trimming removed 5 bases at V and 8 bases at J, with 15 bases between. The CDR3 extends over 13 amino acids. CDR3 DNA sequence: TGCGCCAGCAGTAGGAGGGAGACGGAAGGCTACACCTTC. This gives the protein CASSRRETEGYTF.

The V call is TRBV28, the J call TRBJ1-1; unclear D gene. V gave up 5 bases and J gave up 6 bases, with 7 bases separating them. Germline-derived CDR1 and CDR2 are MDHEN and SYDVKM. CDR3 length: 11 amino acids. The CDR3 sequence: CASSEYSEAFF. The DNA of the CDR3 is TGTGCCAGCAGTGAATACTCTGAAGCTTTCTTT.

At least ten counts were recorded for this clonotype. This chain joins TRBV7-9 and TRBJ2-7, with a weak D call TRBD2 (5 bases). Trimming cost V 6 bases and J 2 bases, with 8 bases left between them. The CDR3 consists of 12 residues. Germline V CDR1 and CDR2: SEHNR, FQNEAQ (reference sequence). In DNA, the CDR3 is TGTGCCAGCAGGGACGGGACCTACGAGCAGTACTTC. Translating it yields CASRDGTYEQYF.

This clonotype was counted at least ten times. The chain joins TRBV12-3 or TRBV12-4 to TRBJ2-7, with D possibly being TRBD1 or TRBD2 (7 bases each). This CDR3 is built from 13 residues. The V and J ends lost 2 bases and 7 bases respectively, with 12 bases between them. CDR3 coding DNA: TGTGCCAGCAGTTTAAACCAGGGGGGGGAGCAGTACTTC. Translation gives CASSLNQGGEQYF.

This rearrangement joins TRBV28 to TRBJ1-5; perhaps TRBD1 as D (5 bases). This CDR3 is built from 13 residues. V was clipped by 5 bases and J by 6 bases, with 11 bases between them. The germline gives CDR1 MDHEN, CDR2 SYDVKM. CDR3 DNA: TGTGCCAGCAGTGGGACGCGGGGTCAGCCCCAGCATTTT. This codes for CASSGTRGQPQHF.

This clonotype appeared a few times. J is TRBJ2-2 and V is TRBV20-1; tentatively, D is TRBD1 (5 bases). V was shortened by 2 bases and J by 3 bases, with 16 bases between the two germline ends. The CDR3 consists of 16 residues. The germline V gene encodes CDR1 DFQATT and CDR2 SNEGSKA (reference sequence). The CDR3 loop is CSARPGRAGYTGELFF. CDR3 DNA sequence: TGCAGTGCTAGACCCGGCAGGGCCGGATACACCGGGGAGCTGTTTTTT.

This clonotype was seen ten or more times. V usage is TRBV20-1 and J usage is TRBJ1-2; possible D gene TRBD1, 6 bases. Trimming stripped 7 bases from V and 3 bases from J, with 12 bases between. This CDR3 comprises 12 residues. CDR1 and CDR2 from the germline V gene are DFQATT and SNEGSKA (reference sequence). DNA for the CDR3: TGCAGTGTTGGGGGCGCCGACTATGGCTACACCTTC. It translates to CSVGGADYGYTF.

The gene calls are TRBV5-1 and TRBJ2-7; D is tentatively TRBD1 or TRBD2 (6 bases each). The germline CDR1 and CDR2 sequences are SGHRS and YFSETQ. There are 15 residues in the CDR3. V gave up 4 bases and J gave up 3 bases, with 17 bases separating them. CDR3 region: CASSLLGGQDYEQYF. CDR3 nucleotide sequence: TGCGCCAGCAGCCTGTTGGGGGGACAAGACTACGAGCAGTACTTC.